The rows below give T cell receptor beta chains drawn from one sample of a study of T cell repertoires in cytomegalovirus infection. TCRdb independently ran MiXCR on the reads; one entry per CDR3 protein. The profile covers some 800,000 distinct CDR3 sequences, with just under 30% appearing a single time and around 12% taken by the ten largest. For these receptors, no antigen is known. This specimen consisted of cultured CD8+ T cells from PBMCs, obtained from culture after CMV antigen stimulation. The receptors come from a human donor in good health (CMV status not recorded). Some clones in this sample may be carry-over from other donors' samples. The CDR3 runs from the conserved cysteine through the conserved F or W. A D gene is named only where the DNA matches it firmly. The size field is filled for only some rows; it gives once, few, many or a size class.

d_call j_call cdr3_length clone_size v_call cdr3_aa cdr3_nt
TRBD1 TRBJ1-2 15 NA TRBV7-4 CASSLARQGSYGYTF TGTGCCAGCAGCTTAGCCCGACAGGGGAGTTATGGCTACACCTTC
NA TRBJ2-5 14 NA TRBV6-2/TRBV6-3 CASGSVGGQETQYF TGTGCCAGCGGGTCCGTGGGGGGCCAAGAGACCCAGTACTTC
TRBD2 TRBJ2-7 15 NA TRBV7-4 CASSPNSGSAYEQYF TGTGCCAGCAGCCCAAATAGCGGGTCCGCCTACGAGCAGTACTTC
NA TRBJ1-6 16 NA TRBV6-5 CASSWNGGAVNSPLHF TGTGCCAGCAGTTGGAATGGCGGGGCGGTTAATTCACCCCTCCACTTT
TRBD1 TRBJ2-3 16 few TRBV6-1 CASSEGRGLLTDTQYF TGTGCCAGCAGTGAAGGCAGGGGGCTTCTCACAGATACGCAGTATTTT
TRBD1 TRBJ1-6 16 NA TRBV7-9 CASSFTGTVHNSPLHF TGTGCCAGCAGCTTTACCGGGACAGTCCATAATTCACCCCTCCACTTT
TRBD1 TRBJ2-5 16 NA TRBV6-1 CASSLFGQGARETQYF TGTGCCAGCAGTTTATTCGGACAGGGGGCTCGAGAGACCCAGTACTTC
NA TRBJ2-3 16 few TRBV28 CASGVDSYLSTDTQYF TGTGCCAGCGGCGTGGACAGTTACCTTAGCACAGATACGCAGTATTTT
NA TRBJ2-1 16 NA TRBV27 CASSLIAGTPYNEQFF TGTGCCAGCAGTTTAATCGCAGGGACACCGTACAATGAGCAGTTCTTC
TRBD2 TRBJ2-1 17 few TRBV7-8 CASSAAAGTSPYNEQFF TGTGCCAGCAGCGCAGCGGCCGGGACTAGCCCTTACAATGAGCAGTTCTTC
NA TRBJ1-1 15 NA TRBV10-3 CAISVDVLMNTEAFF TGTGCCATCAGTGTTGACGTCCTAATGAACACTGAAGCTTTCTTT
TRBD1 TRBJ2-1 13 many TRBV6-1 CASSPTGSNEQFF TGTGCCAGCAGTCCGACAGGGTCCAATGAGCAGTTCTTC
NA TRBJ1-3 14 few TRBV2 CASRVGYSGNTIYF TGTGCCAGCAGGGTGGGATACTCTGGAAACACCATATATTTT
TRBD2 TRBJ2-1 16 NA TRBV20-1 CSARAAGWGSYNEQFF TGCAGTGCTCGTGCAGCGGGATGGGGATCCTACAATGAGCAGTTCTTC
TRBD1 TRBJ2-2 16 few TRBV12-3/TRBV12-4 CASSSSGTGITGELFF TGTGCCAGCAGTTCCTCCGGGACAGGGATCACCGGGGAGCTGTTTTTT
TRBD1 TRBJ2-2 17 few TRBV12-3/TRBV12-4 CASTLRDRSRNTGELFF TGTGCCAGCACCTTGAGGGACAGGAGCCGGAACACCGGGGAGCTGTTTTTT
TRBD1 TRBJ2-2 16 many TRBV7-2 CASSYPGQAPTGELFF TGTGCCAGCAGCTACCCGGGACAGGCCCCCACCGGGGAGCTGTTTTTT
NA TRBJ2-7 13 many TRBV7-2 CASSLGALREQYF TGTGCCAGCAGCTTAGGGGCCCTCCGCGAGCAGTACTTC
NA TRBJ1-3 18 few TRBV12-3/TRBV12-4 CAITARVRQSSSGNTIYF TGTGCCATAACAGCCAGGGTGAGACAGTCGAGCTCTGGAAACACCATATATTTT
NA TRBJ1-2 14 NA TRBV7-6 CASSANRDVSGYTF TGTGCCAGCAGCGCCAACAGGGATGTAAGTGGCTACACCTTC
TRBD2 TRBJ2-3 15 NA TRBV5-5 CASSLLAGEGDTQYF TGTGCCAGCAGCTTGCTAGCGGGGGAAGGAGATACGCAGTATTTT
TRBD1 TRBJ2-5 16 NA TRBV19 CASSIDPTGVVETQYF TGTGCCAGTAGTATAGACCCGACAGGGGTCGTGGAGACCCAGTACTTC
NA TRBJ2-1 14 few TRBV12-3/TRBV12-4 CASSAPGLINEQFF TGTGCCAGCAGCGCCCCCGGACTGATTAATGAGCAGTTCTTC
TRBD1 TRBJ1-5 14 NA TRBV2 CASSEGQGTQPQHF TGTGCCAGCAGTGAGGGACAGGGAACTCAGCCCCAGCATTTT
NA TRBJ1-2 14 many TRBV12-3/TRBV12-4 CASSLGVPPDGYTF TGTGCCAGCAGTTTGGGGGTTCCCCCCGATGGCTACACCTTC
NA TRBJ1-2 15 NA TRBV6-5 CASSSGTDSIYGYTF TGTGCCAGCAGCTCCGGGACGGACTCAATCTATGGCTACACCTTC
TRBD2 TRBJ2-5 15 few TRBV7-9 CASSLPGLASETQYF TGTGCCAGCAGCCTTCCGGGACTAGCGTCGGAGACCCAGTACTTC
NA TRBJ1-5 13 medium-sized TRBV6-5 CASSYLAGQPQHF TGTGCCAGCAGTTACTTGGCGGGTCAGCCCCAGCATTTT
TRBD1 TRBJ1-2 15 NA TRBV7-2 CASSWTGSSSSGYTF TGTGCCAGCAGCTGGACAGGGAGTTCCTCCTCTGGCTACACCTTC
NA TRBJ1-2 14 NA TRBV5-6 CASSSGGGFYGYTF TGTGCCAGCAGCTCCGGAGGAGGGTTCTATGGCTACACCTTC
TRBD2 TRBJ2-3 15 few TRBV12-3/TRBV12-4 CASSFTGTSGDTQYF TGTGCCAGCAGTTTCACCGGGACTAGCGGAGATACGCAGTATTTT
TRBD1 TRBJ1-2 14 NA TRBV12-3/TRBV12-4 CASSLTGTELGYTF TGTGCCAGCAGTTTAACCGGGACAGAACTTGGCTACACCTTC
NA TRBJ2-7 14 NA TRBV3-1 CASSQEGSSYEQYF TGTGCCAGCAGCCAAGAAGGGAGCTCCTACGAGCAGTACTTC
NA TRBJ2-1 13 NA TRBV19 CASSVARRNEQFF TGTGCCAGTAGTGTAGCTAGGAGAAATGAGCAGTTCTTC
TRBD1 TRBJ2-1 16 few TRBV27 CASSPSSGDRALSMFF TGTGCCAGCAGTCCCTCCTCAGGGGACAGGGCGCTTAGCATGTTCTTC
NA TRBJ2-1 15 NA TRBV11-2 CASSLGSGYYNEQFF TGTGCCAGCAGCTTAGGCAGCGGCTACTACAATGAGCAGTTCTTC
NA TRBJ1-5 15 NA TRBV12-3/TRBV12-4 CASSPSPTGNQPQHF TGTGCCAGCAGTCCGTCTCCCACGGGCAATCAGCCCCAGCATTTT
NA TRBJ1-1 15 NA TRBV10-3 CAISSPGQGYTEAFF TGTGCCATCAGTTCTCCGGGCCAGGGCTACACTGAAGCTTTCTTT
NA TRBJ1-5 15 NA TRBV12-3/TRBV12-4 CASSRTVGDPQPQHF TGTGCCAGCAGCCGAACGGTAGGGGATCCTCAGCCCCAGCATTTT
NA TRBJ2-2 17 NA TRBV7-4 CASSLTDPPTVTGELFF TGTGCCAGCAGCTTAACGGACCCACCCACGGTCACCGGGGAGCTGTTTTTT
NA TRBJ2-2 16 NA TRBV12-3/TRBV12-4 CAGRPLIGRNTGELFF TGTGCCGGCAGGCCGCTAATAGGGAGGAACACCGGGGAGCTGTTTTTT
TRBD2 TRBJ2-2 15 NA TRBV19 CASSIPGGLTGELFF TGTGCCAGTAGTATACCGGGGGGGCTGACCGGGGAGCTGTTTTTT
NA TRBJ2-4 13 many TRBV7-9 CASSPWVENIQYF TGTGCCAGCAGCCCCTGGGTAGAAAACATTCAGTACTTC
TRBD1 TRBJ1-6 16 NA TRBV7-4 CASREFGGDRGSPLHF TGTGCCAGCAGGGAATTTGGCGGGGACAGGGGTTCACCCCTCCACTTT
NA TRBJ2-5 14 few TRBV5-6 CASSVQRGDETQYF TGTGCCAGCAGCGTTCAACGCGGGGACGAGACCCAGTACTTC
NA TRBJ2-1 18 NA TRBV11-2 CASSLGLRRGPVYNEQFF TGTGCCAGCAGCTTAGGTTTGCGGCGGGGGCCGGTCTACAATGAGCAGTTCTTC
NA TRBJ1-1 18 many TRBV7-6 CASSSFPRWADLNTEAFF TGTGCCAGCAGCTCTTTCCCCCGCTGGGCAGACCTAAACACTGAAGCTTTCTTT
NA TRBJ1-2 16 NA TRBV19 CASSIAQKKVNYGYTF TGTGCCAGTAGTATCGCACAGAAGAAAGTAAACTATGGCTACACCTTC
NA TRBJ2-2 15 NA TRBV20-1 CSARERRNNTGELFF TGCAGTGCTAGGGAGCGGCGAAATAACACCGGGGAGCTGTTTTTT
NA TRBJ2-1 15 few TRBV6-1 CASSELGVAYNEQFF TGTGCCAGCAGTGAATTGGGGGTTGCCTACAATGAGCAGTTCTTC
TRBD1 TRBJ2-7 15 many TRBV7-9 CASSSAQGATYEQYF TGTGCCAGCAGCTCGGCACAGGGGGCAACCTACGAGCAGTACTTC
TRBD1 TRBJ1-2 15 NA TRBV7-9 CASSLLPGGSDGYTF TGTGCCAGCAGCTTACTTCCAGGGGGATCGGATGGCTACACCTTC
NA TRBJ1-5 12 NA TRBV6-2/TRBV6-3 CGSRIGVQPQHF TGTGGCAGCAGGATTGGGGTTCAGCCCCAGCATTTT
TRBD1 TRBJ2-2 15 few TRBV7-9 CATLRMDRGHGELFF TGTGCCACCCTCCGGATGGACAGGGGACACGGGGAGCTGTTTTTT
NA TRBJ1-2 17 NA TRBV27 CASSLSLSRRRLYGYTF TGTGCCAGCAGTTTAAGCCTCTCGAGGAGGCGCCTCTATGGCTACACCTTC